The 21 T cell receptor beta chains below all came from one sample that was sequenced in a study of blood T cell repertoires in COVID-19. TCRdb's copy holds only in-frame clones and misses some; the assay was immunoSEQ multiplex PCR. The sample includes fewer than 300,000 clones, around 90% of them seen just once. The sequencing input was peripheral blood. Receptors originate from a woman in her twenties or thirties with acute or convalescent COVID-19.

J is TRBJ1-5 and V is TRBV6-5; TRBD1 aligns across 8 bases. There are 15 residues in the CDR3. CDR1 and CDR2 (germline): MNHEY, SVGAGI. With V trimmed by 6 bases and J by 6 bases, 10 bases remained unmatched. The CDR3 spells CASRATQGASQPQHF. The CDR3 coding sequence is TGTGCCAGCAGAGCAACCCAGGGGGCTAGTCAGCCCCAGCATTTT.

The rearrangement uses TRBV7-2 and TRBJ2-7, with a weak D call TRBD2 (6 bases). CDR3 length: 14 amino acids. Trimming took off 1 base at V and 7 bases at J, with 14 bases between the two ends. Germline lookup yields CDR1 SGHTA and CDR2 FQGNSA. This CDR3 is CASSLDNRGREQYF. The DNA for the CDR3 is TGTGCCAGCAGCTTAGACAATAGAGGGAGGGAGCAGTACTTC.

This clone was seen more than once but under ten times. The chain joins TRBV4-3 to TRBJ2-7; 11 bases match TRBD2. Germline lookup yields CDR1 LGHNA and CDR2 YSLEER. The length of the CDR3 is 15 residues. V lost 4 bases and J lost 4; bases outside the gene matches: 6. CDR3 residues: CASSPSSGREYEQYF. The CDR3 bases are TGCGCCAGCAGCCCCAGTAGCGGGAGGGAATACGAGCAGTACTTC.

The genes are TRBV10-3 and TRBJ1-1, with D possibly matching TRBD1 (6 bases). This CDR3 has 14 residues. The V gene lost 10 bases and the J gene lost 4 bases, with 19 bases spanning the gap. Germline-derived CDR1 and CDR2 are ENHRY and SYGVKD. CDR3 residues: CATQTGVPTTEAFF. In DNA form, the CDR3 reads TGTGCCACTCAGACAGGCGTTCCGACCACTGAAGCTTTCTTT.

The chain recombines TRBV11-3 with TRBJ2-7; 10 bases are a match to TRBD1. The trim removed 8 bases at V and 5 bases at J, leaving 6 bases unmatched. The CDR3 extends over 13 amino acids. Per the germline V gene, CDR1 is SGHNT and CDR2 is YENEEA. CDR3 sequence: CASRDRGRNEQYF. The CDR3 nucleotides read TGTGCCAGCCGAGACAGGGGGCGTAACGAGCAGTACTTC.

This clone was counted between two and nine times. The chain joins TRBV6-5 to TRBJ2-7; D is perhaps TRBD2 (5 bases). The CDR3 totals 14 residues. Trimming stripped 6 bases from V and 4 bases from J, with 16 bases between. Germline V gives CDR1 MNHEY, CDR2 SVGAGI. The CDR3 DNA follows: TGTGCCAGCAGGGGAGCGCCCAGCGTTTACGAGCAGTACTTC. It specifies CASRGAPSVYEQYF.

V gene TRBV7-2 combines with J gene TRBJ2-1, with 10 bases identical to TRBD2. The CDR3 totals 16 residues. Trimming removed 2 bases from V and 5 bases from J; junction bases left unmatched: 6. The germline gives CDR1 SGHTA, CDR2 FQGNSA. As DNA, the CDR3 is TGTGCCAGCAGCTTAAAAGCGGGAGGGCCCCACAATGAGCAGTTCTTC. Its protein product is CASSLKAGGPHNEQFF.

This CDR3 reads CASSQGTSGEKTQYF. CDR3 nucleotide sequence: TGTGCCAGCAGCCAGGGCACTAGCGGGGAGAAGACCCAGTACTTC. This chain joins TRBV11-2 and TRBJ2-5; TRBD2 agrees at 10 bases. This CDR3 spans 15 amino acids. Losses at the gene ends were 5 bases for V and 6 bases for J; bases not matched to a gene: 9. CDR1 is SGHAT and CDR2 is FQNNGV in the germline V gene.

V usage is TRBV19 and J usage is TRBJ1-2; D ambiguous. The CDR3 has 12 amino acids. The V end was cut by 11 bases, the J end by 0 bases, with 10 bases between. The V gene's germline CDR1 is LNHDA and CDR2 SQIVND (reference sequence). The CDR3 region has the DNA TGTGCCTGTCAGTCGCCTAACTATGGCTACACCTTC. Translated: CACQSPNYGYTF.

This chain connects TRBV9 to TRBJ1-1; D is undetermined. V gave up 0 bases and J gave up 5 bases, with 11 bases separating them. CDR1 and CDR2 (germline): SGDLS, YYNGEE. The CDR3 loop spans 14 amino acids. The DNA of the CDR3 is TGTGCCAGCAGCGTAGTGGCAGACGGGACTGAAGCTTTCTTT. It codes for CASSVVADGTEAFF.

The chain couples TRBV5-1 to TRBJ2-7, with TRBD1 matching over 9 bases. This CDR3 has 14 amino acids. Germline CDR1 is SGHRS and CDR2 is YFSETQ. The J segment lost 3 bases and the V segment lost 3 bases, leaving 4 bases of the junction unmatched. DNA of the CDR3: TGCGCCAGCAGCTCTACAGGGGGCTTCTACGAGCAGTACTTC. Amino acids: CASSSTGGFYEQYF.

This clone has only one observation. The chain combines TRBV5-8 with TRBJ1-3, with a weak D call TRBD1 (5 bases). Germline loops: CDR1 SGHTS, CDR2 YDEGEE. This CDR3 spans 15 amino acids. Trimming pared 0 bases from V and 4 bases from J, leaving 11 bases between. CDR3 loop: CASSLEAGRGNTIYF. CDR3 coding DNA: TGTGCCAGCAGCTTGGAGGCAGGGCGCGGAAACACCATATATTTT.

The chain recombines TRBV20-1 with TRBJ2-7; D not resolved. CDR1 and CDR2 (germline): DFQATT, SNEGSKA (reference sequence). V was pared by 3 bases and J by 0 bases, with 12 bases between. The length of the CDR3 is 14 residues. CDR3 in DNA: TGCAGTGCTAGTCGTGAACACCACTCCTACGAGCAGTACTTC. This sequence encodes CSASREHHSYEQYF.

The rearrangement uses TRBV6-2 or TRBV6-3 and TRBJ1-1; D gene uncertain. The CDR3 loop spans 13 amino acids. V gave up 5 bases and J gave up 6 bases, with 13 bases separating them. Germline CDR1 reads MNHEY; CDR2 reads SVGEGT. The CDR3 region has the DNA TGTGCCAGCAGTCCCGGAGGGATACCTGAAGCTTTCTTT. Its protein product is CASSPGGIPEAFF.

J is TRBJ1-3 and V is TRBV7-2, with a weak D call TRBD1 (5 bases). In germline, CDR1 is SGHTA, CDR2 FQGNSA. V was shortened by 2 bases and J by 2 bases, with 7 bases between the two germline ends. The CDR3 totals 14 residues. CDR3 sequence: CASSLRGAGNTIYF. CDR3 DNA: TGTGCCAGCAGCTTACGGGGGGCTGGAAACACCATATATTTT.

In its sample, this clone was seen once. The rearrangement uses TRBV19 and TRBJ1-5, with TRBD1 identical over 7 bases. With 1 base clipped from V and 3 bases from J, the junction kept 3 bases outside the gene matches. Germline V lookup: CDR1 LNHDA, CDR2 SQIVND (reference sequence). The CDR3 sequence is 15 residues long. The CDR3 coding sequence is TGTGCCAGTAGTATAGGGGGACAGCCCAATCAGCCCCAGCATTTT. Translation gives CASSIGGQPNQPQHF. Together with reference TRBV19 and TRBJ1-5, the CDR3 gives the full variable domain: DGGITQSPKYLFRKEGQNVTLSCEQNLNHDAMYWYRQDPGQGLRLIYYSQIVNDFQKGDIAEGYSVSREKKESFPLTVTSAQKNPTAFYLCASSIGGQPNQPQHFGDGTRLSIL.

The chain joins TRBV5-1 to TRBJ2-1, with D perhaps matching TRBD2 (7 bases). Trimming stripped 7 bases from V and 0 bases from J, with 26 bases between. Germline CDR1 reads SGHRS; CDR2 reads YFSETQ. The CDR3 spans 19 residues. CDR3 sequence (DNA): TGCGCCAGCGGCGGGGGCGGGAGAGGAGCGGCCAGCTCCTACAATGAGCAGTTCTTC. Translated: CASGGGGRGAASSYNEQFF.

V and J are TRBV18 and TRBJ2-5; 11 bases agree with TRBD2. Germline V lookup: CDR1 KGHSH, CDR2 LQKENI. CDR3 length: 15 residues. Trimming removed 6 bases from V and 4 bases from J; junction bases left unmatched: 7. Written as DNA, the CDR3 is TGTGCCAGCTCGTTGACTAGCGGGACGTCAGAGACCCAGTACTTC. Protein product: CASSLTSGTSETQYF.

The V call is TRBV7-2, the J call TRBJ1-5; the D is unclear. CDR1 is SGHTA, CDR2 FQGNSA, per germline. Deletions cut 5 bases from V and 2 bases from J, with 13 bases between. The CDR3 extends over 15 amino acids. In nucleotides, the CDR3 is TGTGCCAGCAGCCCTCTCATCGGAGGCAATCAGCCCCAGCATTTT. Protein product: CASSPLIGGNQPQHF.

The chain is built from TRBV7-2 and TRBJ2-7, with 7 nucleotides matching TRBD1. Looked up from germline, CDR1 is SGHTA and CDR2 is FQGNSA. V shed 6 bases, J shed 6 bases, and the junction held 8 bases outside the gene matches. The CDR3 has 13 amino acids. The CDR3 sequence is CASRRGLDLEQYF. In nucleotides, the CDR3 is TGTGCCAGCAGGAGGGGGCTAGACCTCGAGCAGTACTTC.

This rearrangement joins TRBV4-3 to TRBJ2-5; D is unresolved. The CDR3 runs 15 residues. The V end lost 0 bases, the J end lost 3 bases, and 11 bases lay between the germline ends. Per germline, CDR1 LGHNA and CDR2 YSLEER. Written as DNA, the CDR3 is TGCGCCAGCAGCCAAGAGTGGGCAGATAAAGAGACCCAGTACTTC. Encoded protein: CASSQEWADKETQYF.